This TCR beta chain was documented in a study of T cell responses to AZD1222 COVID-19 vaccine. Libraries were prepared by immunoSEQ multiplex PCR; TCRdb keeps only in-frame clonotypes and omits some of them. The data contain around 140,000 clones, roughly nine tenths of them singletons. This clone has only a few counts. The CDR3 consists of 12 residues. Between the trimmed V and J ends, which lost 0 bases and 3 bases, there was a span of 6 bases. CDR1 SQVTM and CDR2 ANQGSEA come from the germline V gene. The chain has TRBV29-1 and TRBJ2-7; D ambiguous. This specimen consisted of peripheral blood, obtained 28 days after the second AZD1222 dose. The receptor comes from an adult who received the AZD1222 COVID-19 vaccine. The CDR3 region is CSVEETNYEQYF. In DNA form, the CDR3 reads TGCAGCGTTGAAGAGACCAACTACGAGCAGTACTTC.